This T cell receptor (beta chain) was captured in a study of T cells in Graves' hyperthyroidism and ophthalmopathy. In its sample, this clonotype was seen a few times. CDR3 length equals 16 residues. J lost 4 bases, V lost 5 bases, and 7 bases had no gene match. Looked up from germline, CDR1 is MNHNS and CDR2 is SASEGT. Template material for amplifying TCR beta CDR3 regions consisted of RNA transcripts. The HTBI primer set was used in a first-round RT-PCR of the TCR CDR3. TCRdb redid the calling of the multiplex PCR reads with MiXCR, one entry per CDR3 protein. The sample yields hundreds of thousands of distinct CDR3 sequences, roughly 14% seen once.

The chain is built from TRBV6-1 and TRBJ2-1, with 11 bases aligning to TRBD2. This clonotype was sampled from a woman aged 18-29 years with Graves' hyperthyroidism. Sample: blood. The CDR3 reads CASSYTLAGVYNEQFF. CDR3 sequence (DNA): TGTGCCAGCAGTTATACACTAGCGGGAGTTTACAATGAGCAGTTCTTC.